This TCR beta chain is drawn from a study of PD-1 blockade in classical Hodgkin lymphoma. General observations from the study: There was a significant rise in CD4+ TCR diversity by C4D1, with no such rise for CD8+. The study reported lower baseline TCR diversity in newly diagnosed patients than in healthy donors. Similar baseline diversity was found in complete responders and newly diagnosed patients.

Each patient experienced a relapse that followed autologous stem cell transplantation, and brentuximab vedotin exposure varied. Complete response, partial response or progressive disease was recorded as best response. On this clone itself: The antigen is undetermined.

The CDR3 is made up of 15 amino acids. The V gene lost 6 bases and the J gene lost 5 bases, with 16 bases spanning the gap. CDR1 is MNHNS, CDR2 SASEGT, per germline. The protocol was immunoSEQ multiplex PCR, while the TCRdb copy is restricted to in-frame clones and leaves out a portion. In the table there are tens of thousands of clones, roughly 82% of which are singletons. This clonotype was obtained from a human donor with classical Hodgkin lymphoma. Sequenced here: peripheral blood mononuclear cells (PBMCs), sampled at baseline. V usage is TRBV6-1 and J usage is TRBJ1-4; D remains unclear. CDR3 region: CASSNLWGGNEKLFF. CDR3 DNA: TGTGCCAGCAGCAACTTGTGGGGAGGGAATGAAAAACTGTTTTTT.